Listed below are T cell receptor beta chains from one sample, sequenced in a study of blood T cell repertoires in COVID-19. The method was immunoSEQ multiplex PCR; TCRdb's version includes in-frame clones alone and lacks a portion of them. The sample records 250,000 to 300,000 clones, almost 90% being singletons. The specimen sequenced was peripheral blood. The receptor set was obtained from a woman in her twenties or thirties with COVID-19, enrolled during active disease. Each CDR3 is given with its conserved first and last residue. Each record gives: V gene, clone size, J gene, D gene, CDR3 DNA, CDR3 protein. A D gene is named only where the DNA matches it firmly. Rows may omit the clone size; those that give it use once, few, many or a size class.

V gene: TRBV6-1
clone size: .
J gene: TRBJ2-3
D gene: TRBD2
CDR3 DNA: TGTGCCAGCAGTGAAGCGCTAGCGGGAGCAGATACGCAGTATTTT
CDR3 protein: CASSEALAGADTQYF

V gene: TRBV10-3
clone size: .
J gene: TRBJ1-1
D gene: .
CDR3 DNA: TGTGCCACCGAGGGCAGGGGTTTTACTGAAGCTTTCTTT
CDR3 protein: CATEGRGFTEAFF

V gene: TRBV28
clone size: once
J gene: TRBJ2-7
D gene: .
CDR3 DNA: TGTGCCAGCAGCCCGAGGAGGATCTACGAGCAGTACTTC
CDR3 protein: CASSPRRIYEQYF

V gene: TRBV6-5
clone size: .
J gene: TRBJ2-1
D gene: TRBD1
CDR3 DNA: TGTGCCAGCAGTTCCTACAGGGGAAGCTCCTACAATGAGCAGTTCTTC
CDR3 protein: CASSSYRGSSYNEQFF

V gene: TRBV7-2
clone size: .
J gene: TRBJ2-7
D gene: .
CDR3 DNA: TGTGCCAGCCCGACTGGTGTGGTCGAGCAGTACTTC
CDR3 protein: CASPTGVVEQYF

V gene: TRBV6-2/TRBV6-3
clone size: .
J gene: TRBJ2-3
D gene: .
CDR3 DNA: TGTGCCAGCAGTTACGTGGCGGGCTCTAGCACAGATACGCAGTATTTT
CDR3 protein: CASSYVAGSSTDTQYF

V gene: TRBV28
clone size: .
J gene: TRBJ1-2
D gene: TRBD1
CDR3 DNA: TGTGCCAGCAGTTTAGGGGGGACAGGGAGGATCGGTGGCTACACCTTC
CDR3 protein: CASSLGGTGRIGGYTF

V gene: TRBV28
clone size: .
J gene: TRBJ1-5
D gene: .
CDR3 DNA: TGTGCCAGCAAGGATGCGGATAGCAATCAGCCCCAGCATTTT
CDR3 protein: CASKDADSNQPQHF

V gene: TRBV27
clone size: few
J gene: TRBJ2-1
D gene: .
CDR3 DNA: TGTGCCAGCAGTTTTTCTAGTTCAGTCAATGAGCAGTTCTTC
CDR3 protein: CASSFSSSVNEQFF

V gene: TRBV24-1
clone size: .
J gene: TRBJ2-3
D gene: TRBD2
CDR3 DNA: TGTGCCACCAGTGACCCCACTAGCGGGAGGGCCGCGTATACGCAGTATTTT
CDR3 protein: CATSDPTSGRAAYTQYF

V gene: TRBV11-2
clone size: .
J gene: TRBJ2-7
D gene: TRBD2
CDR3 DNA: TGTGCCAGCAGTTACACTAGCGGGAAGTACGAGCAGTACTTC
CDR3 protein: CASSYTSGKYEQYF

V gene: TRBV6-5
clone size: .
J gene: TRBJ1-1
D gene: .
CDR3 DNA: TGTGCCAGCAGTTATGACAAAGCCATGAACACTGAAGCTTTCTTT
CDR3 protein: CASSYDKAMNTEAFF

V gene: TRBV19
clone size: once
J gene: TRBJ1-3
D gene: .
CDR3 DNA: TGTGCCAGTAGTATCAGGGCTAAAGGAAACACCATATATTTT
CDR3 protein: CASSIRAKGNTIYF

V gene: TRBV6-6
clone size: .
J gene: TRBJ1-6
D gene: TRBD1
CDR3 DNA: TGTGCCAGCAGTCCGGGACAGAATAATTCACCCCTCCACTTT
CDR3 protein: CASSPGQNNSPLHF

V gene: TRBV7-2
clone size: few
J gene: TRBJ2-2
D gene: .
CDR3 DNA: TGTGCCCACCCGGGCAGGGCAAACACCGGGGAGCTGTTTTTT
CDR3 protein: CAHPGRANTGELFF

V gene: TRBV27
clone size: .
J gene: TRBJ1-1
D gene: TRBD1
CDR3 DNA: TGTGCCAGCCGTCAGGGGGCCCGGAACACTGAAGCTTTCTTT
CDR3 protein: CASRQGARNTEAFF

V gene: TRBV7-8
clone size: once
J gene: TRBJ2-7
D gene: TRBD2
CDR3 DNA: TGTGCCAGCAGCTTGGGGAGGGGAGGGTACGAGCAGTACTTC
CDR3 protein: CASSLGRGGYEQYF

V gene: TRBV3-1/TRBV3-2
clone size: .
J gene: TRBJ2-7
D gene: .
CDR3 DNA: TGTGCCAGCAGCCGGACGGAGACGGGAGAGCAGTACTTC
CDR3 protein: CASSRTETGEQYF

V gene: TRBV12-3/TRBV12-4
clone size: .
J gene: TRBJ2-1
D gene: .
CDR3 DNA: TGTGCCAGCAGTTTCGAACTAGCCGATGAGCAGTTCTTC
CDR3 protein: CASSFELADEQFF

V gene: TRBV29-1
clone size: .
J gene: TRBJ2-3
D gene: .
CDR3 DNA: TGCAGCGTTGAAGACTGGCAGGGAGGCCCAGATACGCAGTATTTT
CDR3 protein: CSVEDWQGGPDTQYF

V gene: TRBV6-1
clone size: .
J gene: TRBJ1-5
D gene: .
CDR3 DNA: TGTGCCAGCAGTGAAGCTTTACGGGTCAATCAGCCCCAGCATTTT
CDR3 protein: CASSEALRVNQPQHF

V gene: TRBV25-1
clone size: .
J gene: TRBJ1-1
D gene: .
CDR3 DNA: TGTGCCAGCAGTGCCTCACCCACAGGGCTCTCTGAAGCTTTCTTT
CDR3 protein: CASSASPTGLSEAFF

V gene: TRBV4-3
clone size: .
J gene: TRBJ2-3
D gene: TRBD2
CDR3 DNA: TGCGCCAGCAGCCAAGAACGGCTAGCGGGAGTCAATACGCAGTATTTT
CDR3 protein: CASSQERLAGVNTQYF

V gene: TRBV9
clone size: .
J gene: TRBJ2-3
D gene: TRBD2
CDR3 DNA: TGTGCCAGCAGCAAGGGACTAGCGGTCACAGATACGCAGTATTTT
CDR3 protein: CASSKGLAVTDTQYF

V gene: TRBV7-9
clone size: once
J gene: TRBJ1-6
D gene: .
CDR3 DNA: TGTGCCAGCAGCTTAGCTCCGGGGGGGAATCAGGATTCACCCCTCCACTTT
CDR3 protein: CASSLAPGGNQDSPLHF

V gene: TRBV5-1
clone size: .
J gene: TRBJ2-7
D gene: TRBD2
CDR3 DNA: TGCGCCAGCAGACCGATAGCGGGAGACTCCTACGAGCAGTACTTC
CDR3 protein: CASRPIAGDSYEQYF

V gene: TRBV18
clone size: .
J gene: TRBJ2-6
D gene: .
CDR3 DNA: TGTGCCAGCTCACCTCTGACAGGCTCTGGGGCCAACGTCCTGACTTTC
CDR3 protein: CASSPLTGSGANVLTF

V gene: TRBV7-9
clone size: .
J gene: TRBJ1-2
D gene: TRBD1
CDR3 DNA: TGTGCCAGCAGCAAGCTCGGACAGGCAAGGGACTATGGCTACACCTTC
CDR3 protein: CASSKLGQARDYGYTF

V gene: TRBV27
clone size: .
J gene: TRBJ2-5
D gene: TRBD1
CDR3 DNA: TGTGCCAGCAGTTTTAGGGGGCAGGAGACCCAGTACTTC
CDR3 protein: CASSFRGQETQYF

V gene: TRBV11-2
clone size: .
J gene: TRBJ2-7
D gene: TRBD2
CDR3 DNA: TGTGCCAGCAGCTTAGATGTAAGCCTACTAGCGGGAAACGAGCAGTACTTC
CDR3 protein: CASSLDVSLLAGNEQYF

V gene: TRBV27
clone size: .
J gene: TRBJ1-4
D gene: .
CDR3 DNA: TGTGCCAGCAGTTTAACCGCAGGGAGGGGCGGTGAAAAACTGTTTTTT
CDR3 protein: CASSLTAGRGGEKLFF

V gene: TRBV9
clone size: .
J gene: TRBJ1-6
D gene: .
CDR3 DNA: TGTGCCAGCAGCGTAAGAGGGAGTTCACCCCTCCACTTT
CDR3 protein: CASSVRGSSPLHF

V gene: TRBV28
clone size: .
J gene: TRBJ2-3
D gene: .
CDR3 DNA: TGTGCCAGCAGGCCCGGGACATTCGGAGATACGCAGTATTTT
CDR3 protein: CASRPGTFGDTQYF

V gene: TRBV27
clone size: .
J gene: TRBJ1-1
D gene: .
CDR3 DNA: TGTGCCAGCAGTCGGGGGGTTGAAGCTTTCTTT
CDR3 protein: CASSRGVEAFF

V gene: TRBV29-1
clone size: few
J gene: TRBJ2-7
D gene: TRBD2
CDR3 DNA: TGCAGCGTTGAGGGCTCCTCTAGCGGGGGGTCCTCCTACGAGCAGTACTTC
CDR3 protein: CSVEGSSSGGSSYEQYF

V gene: TRBV12-3/TRBV12-4
clone size: once
J gene: TRBJ2-7
D gene: TRBD1
CDR3 DNA: TGTGCCAGCAGTTTCGGACAGGGGAAGCAGTACTTC
CDR3 protein: CASSFGQGKQYF

V gene: TRBV5-1
clone size: once
J gene: TRBJ2-3
D gene: .
CDR3 DNA: TGCGCCAGCAGCTTCGGGGACACTAGCACAGATACGCAGTATTTT
CDR3 protein: CASSFGDTSTDTQYF

V gene: TRBV5-1
clone size: .
J gene: TRBJ2-7
D gene: TRBD1
CDR3 DNA: TGCGCCAGCAGCTCCGGGACAGGGGGTGCCGAGCAGTACTTC
CDR3 protein: CASSSGTGGAEQYF

V gene: TRBV9
clone size: .
J gene: TRBJ2-7
D gene: TRBD2
CDR3 DNA: TGTGCCAGCAGCGTTGGGGCTAGCGGGACCTACGAGCAGTACTTC
CDR3 protein: CASSVGASGTYEQYF

V gene: TRBV11-2
clone size: medium-sized
J gene: TRBJ1-1
D gene: .
CDR3 DNA: TGTGCCAGCAGGCCAGTAGCACAGGGGAACACTGAAGCTTTCTTT
CDR3 protein: CASRPVAQGNTEAFF

V gene: TRBV11-2
clone size: .
J gene: TRBJ1-1
D gene: .
CDR3 DNA: TGTGCCAGCAGCTTAGCGACGGGGAGTACTGAAGCTTTCTTT
CDR3 protein: CASSLATGSTEAFF

V gene: TRBV30
clone size: .
J gene: TRBJ1-6
D gene: .
CDR3 DNA: TGTGCCTGGAGTGTCGGACGGAGGAATTCACCCCTCCACTTT
CDR3 protein: CAWSVGRRNSPLHF

V gene: TRBV19
clone size: .
J gene: TRBJ1-5
D gene: .
CDR3 DNA: TGTGCCACCAGAGGGCAGAGCAATCAGCCCCAGCATTTT
CDR3 protein: CATRGQSNQPQHF

V gene: TRBV18
clone size: .
J gene: TRBJ1-1
D gene: .
CDR3 DNA: TGTGCCAGCTCGCCGGGGACTGAAGCTTTCTTT
CDR3 protein: CASSPGTEAFF

V gene: TRBV7-9
clone size: .
J gene: TRBJ1-1
D gene: .
CDR3 DNA: TGTGCCAGCAGCTTAGTTTCGAAACGGGACACTGAAGCTTTCTTT
CDR3 protein: CASSLVSKRDTEAFF

V gene: TRBV10-2
clone size: .
J gene: TRBJ1-6
D gene: TRBD1
CDR3 DNA: TGCGCCAGCAGTGAGTTGACAGGGGGTTCACCCCTCCACTTT
CDR3 protein: CASSELTGGSPLHF

V gene: TRBV12-3/TRBV12-4
clone size: .
J gene: TRBJ1-1
D gene: .
CDR3 DNA: TGTGCCAGCAGCTGGAGGATGAACACTGAAGCTTTCTTT
CDR3 protein: CASSWRMNTEAFF

V gene: TRBV4-1
clone size: .
J gene: TRBJ1-4
D gene: .
CDR3 DNA: TGCGCCAGCAGCCAAACACCTTCCAGGGTGGCTAATGAAAAACTGTTTTTT
CDR3 protein: CASSQTPSRVANEKLFF

V gene: TRBV27
clone size: .
J gene: TRBJ2-7
D gene: TRBD2
CDR3 DNA: TGTGCCAGCAGCTTCGGGACTAGCGGCTACGAGCAGTACTTC
CDR3 protein: CASSFGTSGYEQYF

V gene: TRBV28
clone size: once
J gene: TRBJ1-6
D gene: .
CDR3 DNA: TGTGCCAGCAGTTTTAGGCGGGGGGCGAGTTCACCCCTCCACTTT
CDR3 protein: CASSFRRGASSPLHF

V gene: TRBV4-1
clone size: once
J gene: TRBJ1-1
D gene: .
CDR3 DNA: TGCGCCAGCAGCCAAGAATTTTCACACCTCACTGAAGCTTTCTTT
CDR3 protein: CASSQEFSHLTEAFF

V gene: TRBV15
clone size: .
J gene: TRBJ2-7
D gene: TRBD1
CDR3 DNA: TGTGCCACCAGCAGTCCCTGGACAGGGAACTACGAGCAGTACTTC
CDR3 protein: CATSSPWTGNYEQYF

V gene: TRBV18
clone size: .
J gene: TRBJ1-3
D gene: .
CDR3 DNA: TGTGCCAGCTCACCCGACAGCTCTGGAAACACCATATATTTT
CDR3 protein: CASSPDSSGNTIYF